This TCR beta chain came from a study of metastatic and nonmetastatic thyroid tumors. Original handling: Clinicopathological groups differed in CDR3, with these differences serving to build a distant-metastasis classifier for papillary thyroid cancer. TCRdb re-clonotyped the PCR reads through MiXCR. None of the V and J calls come from the authors' own analysis; TCRdb made them. The sample gives fewer than 40,000 clones, over 15% of which show up once; approximately 15% is in the top ten. Findings and caveats of the study: Significantly greater TCR beta diversity was reportedly found in malignant thyroid tumors than in benign nodules (in blood and tumor).

Patients had received no treatment of any kind before thyroid surgery. This clone has at least ten counts. Antigen: not known. V gave up 6 bases and J gave up 3 bases, with 6 bases separating them. The CDR3 covers 11 residues. Germline CDR1 reads SNHLY; CDR2 reads FYNNEI. The source material was tumor tissue. The clonotype was recovered from a female donor with papillary thyroid cancer or a benign thyroid nodule (not recorded which). Some clones in this sample may be carry-over from other donors' samples. This chain joins TRBV2 and TRBJ2-7; D is unclear. The CDR3 coding sequence is TGTGCCAGCAGCCTGTACTACGAGCAGTACTTC. Its translation: CASSLYYEQYF.